This T cell receptor beta chain was captured by sequencing in a study of shared clonotypes between healthy human individuals. Turning to the study itself: Three CD4 naive, three CD4 memory, two CD8 naive and one CD8 memory plate were used per donor.

To note about this clone: Its antigen is still unknown.

CDR1 SGHDT and CDR2 YYEEEE come from the germline V gene. Trimming removed 5 bases from V and 12 bases from J; junction bases left unmatched: 8. CDR3 length equals 12 residues. Naive CD4+ cells were CD45RA-selected; the remaining cells were memory. TCRdb's table, derived via immunoSEQ multiplex PCR, lists solely in-frame clones and lacks some. The data show over a million clones, roughly 74% seen once. The study, taken as a whole, reports: The sampled material consisted only of blood, and tissue repertoires are likely to differ. For sorted subsets, rarefaction showed incomplete sequencing despite large depth.

This clonotype originated in a man in his late teens or twenties in good health. Some clones in this sample may be carry-over from other donors' samples. This rearrangement joins TRBV5-6 to TRBJ2-1; the match to TRBD1 covers 7 bases. Sequenced input: memory CD4+ T cells from PBMCs. Subset of the sample: CD45RA-negative fraction. The CDR3 sequence: CASRLRQGRQFF. In DNA, the CDR3 is TGTGCCAGCAGACTACGACAGGGTCGGCAGTTCTTC.